Shown below are 13 T cell receptor beta chains from a single sample sequenced in a study of control samples from healthy donors and cancer patients. Using immunoSEQ multiplex PCR, the repertoire was profiled, and TCRdb retains in-frame clones only, with some absent. The sample includes 120,000 to 150,000 clones, 91% of them seen just once. The source material was blood. All receptors derive from a young man in good health.

J is TRBJ2-7 and V is TRBV2; D unresolved. The CDR3 is made up of 13 amino acids. The V and J ends lost 9 bases and 1 base respectively, with 13 bases between them. Germline CDR1 is SNHLY and CDR2 is FYNNEI. The CDR3 region is CASTNLGSYEQYF. The DNA of the CDR3 is TGTGCCAGTACGAACCTTGGGTCCTACGAGCAGTACTTC.

The chain uses TRBV27 and TRBJ1-5; possibly TRBD1 for D (5 bases). V gave up 3 bases and J gave up 6 bases, with 9 bases separating them. The CDR3 totals 13 residues. Germline V gene data show CDR1 as MNHEY and CDR2 as SMNVEV (reference sequence). CDR3 protein: CASSLEGTQPQHF. The CDR3 DNA is TGTGCCAGCAGTTTGGAGGGGACTCAGCCCCAGCATTTT.

This chain uses TRBV3-1 (or the pseudogene TRBV3-2) with TRBJ1-2, with D hard to call. Germline lookup yields CDR1 LGHDT and CDR2 YNNKEL (reference sequence). The CDR3 sequence is 11 residues long. With 0 bases removed from V and 10 bases from J, the gap between germline ends came to 6 bases. The DNA of the CDR3 is TGTGCCAGCAGCCAAGAGTGGTTCTACACCTTC. Amino acids: CASSQEWFYTF.

The V gene is TRBV7-9, the J gene TRBJ1-5, with 7 bases lining up with TRBD1. Trimming took 3 bases from V and 5 from J; bases not matched to a gene: 4. Germline assignment: CDR1 SEHNR and CDR2 FQNEAQ (reference sequence). CDR3 length: 14 residues. This CDR3 is CASSLGQLHQPQHF. The CDR3 DNA follows: TGTGCCAGCAGCTTGGGACAGCTCCATCAGCCCCAGCATTTT. Combining the CDR3 with reference TRBV7-9 and TRBJ1-5 gives the whole variable domain DTGVSQNPRHKITKRGQNVTFRCDPISEHNRLYWYRQTLGQGPEFLTYFQNEAQLEKSRLLSDRFSAERPKGSFSTLEIQRTEQGDSAMYLCASSLGQLHQPQHFGDGTRLSIL.

This rearrangement joins TRBV5-1 to TRBJ2-7; 8 nucleotides align to TRBD1. Looked up from germline, CDR1 is SGHRS and CDR2 is YFSETQ. The CDR3 extends over 13 amino acids. The J segment lost 2 bases and the V segment lost 4 bases, leaving 2 bases of the junction unmatched. The CDR3 protein is CASSQGQAYEQYF. Here the CDR3 DNA reads TGCGCCAGCAGCCAGGGACAGGCCTACGAGCAGTACTTC.

The genes are TRBV7-3 and TRBJ2-1; 10 bases line up with TRBD2. Germline lookup yields CDR1 SGHTA and CDR2 FQGTGA. V was pared by 0 bases and J by 6 bases, with 14 bases of the junction left unmatched. The CDR3 spans 19 residues. CDR3 sequence reads: CASSLTGIAGGGNGNEQFF. For the CDR3, the DNA is TGTGCCAGCAGCTTAACCGGGATAGCGGGGGGTGGCAATGGCAATGAGCAGTTCTTC. The variable domain in full, with the rest retrieved from reference TRBV7-3 and TRBJ2-1, is GAGVSQTPSNKVTEKGKYVELRCDPISGHTALYWYRQSLGQGPEFLIYFQGTGAADDSGLPNDRFFAVRPEGSVSTLKIQRTERGDSAVYLCASSLTGIAGGGNGNEQFFGPGTRLTVL.

The table lists this clone with a count of one. The chain has TRBV3-1 (or the pseudogene TRBV3-2) and TRBJ1-2; a possible D gene is TRBD1 (5 bases). CDR1 and CDR2 (germline): LGHDT, YNNKEL (reference sequence). V was pared by 4 bases and J by 8 bases, with 20 bases between. The CDR3 runs 15 residues. The CDR3 spells CASSPDGGTARGYTF. The CDR3 DNA reads TGTGCCAGCAGCCCCGATGGGGGGACGGCACGAGGCTACACCTTC.

The chain recombines TRBV12-5 with TRBJ2-5, with 11 nucleotides matching TRBD2. V was clipped by 1 base and J by 0 bases; unmatched bases: 4. The CDR3 covers 17 residues. Germline loops: CDR1 LGHNT, CDR2 FRNRAP. The CDR3 DNA follows: TGTGCTAGTGGTTTGGGACTAGCGGGGATCCACCAAGAGACCCAGTACTTC. Translation: CASGLGLAGIHQETQYF.

The chain has TRBV7-2 and TRBJ2-7, with TRBD2 as a possible D gene (7 bases). From germline, CDR1 is SGHTA and CDR2 FQGNSA. The CDR3 sequence is 14 residues long. The V and J ends lost 1 base and 5 bases respectively, with 12 bases between them. The CDR3 is CASSLEGGRNEQYF. The CDR3 DNA follows: TGTGCCAGCAGCTTAGAGGGGGGGCGGAACGAGCAGTACTTC.

The gene calls are TRBV3-1 (or the pseudogene TRBV3-2) and TRBJ1-2; D unclear. This CDR3 has 15 residues. Trimming pared 1 base from V and 2 bases from J, leaving 11 bases between. Germline loops: CDR1 LGHDT, CDR2 YNNKEL (reference sequence). The CDR3 coding sequence is TGTGCCAGCAGCCAAGTACTGGGTACCAACTATGGCTACACCTTC. Its protein is CASSQVLGTNYGYTF.

CDR3 sequence (DNA): TGTGCCATCAGTGCTGGGAATCAGCCCCAGCATTTT. Translating gives CAISAGNQPQHF. V and J are TRBV10-3 and TRBJ1-5; D ambiguous. CDR1 is ENHRY, CDR2 SYGVKD, per germline. This CDR3 comprises 12 residues. Deletions cut 4 bases from V and 4 bases from J, with 5 bases between.

CDR3 sequence (DNA): TGTGCCAGCAGCCTATTCTCGGGGTACAGTGAAAAACTGTTTTTT. Its translation is CASSLFSGYSEKLFF. The chain links TRBV5-6 to TRBJ1-4; no clear D gene. Germline loops: CDR1 SGHDT, CDR2 YYEEEE. The CDR3 loop spans 15 amino acids. The germline V and J ends were trimmed by 4 bases and 7 bases, with 17 bases remaining between them.

The rearrangement links TRBV4-1 to TRBJ2-2; 7 bases match TRBD2. The CDR3 contains 15 residues. Germline V gene lookup returns CDR1 MGHRA and CDR2 YSYEKL. J was trimmed by 4 bases and V by 0 bases; bases with no gene match: 2. In DNA form, the CDR3 reads TGCGCCAGCAGCCAAGAGGGGACTACCACCGGGGAGCTGTTTTTT. It encodes CASSQEGTTTGELFF.